These T cell receptor beta chains were read from a single sample in a study of cytomegalovirus exposure and HLA in healthy donors. This table comes from immunoSEQ multiplex PCR, and its TCRdb copy is limited to in-frame clones, with some not included. The data show approximately 100,000 clones, 75% to 80% seen once. The specimen sequenced was PBMCs. The receptors shown here come from a woman aged 40-49 years in good health and CMV-seropositive. The CDR3 runs from the conserved cysteine through the conserved F or W. A D gene is named only where the DNA matches it firmly. Only some rows state a clone size, as once, few, many or a class for expanded clones.

TRBV30	TRBD2	.	TRBJ2-1	CAWANGGDYNEQFF	TGTGCCTGGGCTAACGGGGGGGACTACAATGAGCAGTTCTTC
TRBV4-2	TRBD2	.	TRBJ2-5	CASSRRLAGEETQYF	TGTGCCAGCAGCCGAAGACTAGCGGGGGAAGAGACCCAGTACTTC
TRBV30	TRBD1	.	TRBJ2-2	CAWKRGQGAGELFF	TGTGCCTGGAAGAGGGGACAGGGGGCCGGGGAGCTGTTTTTT
TRBV6-1	.	.	TRBJ2-2	CASSDEFRRSGPGNTGELFF	TGTGCCAGCAGTGACGAGTTTCGCCGGTCAGGTCCAGGAAACACCGGGGAGCTGTTTTTT
TRBV21-1	.	few	TRBJ2-5	CASSKMGLTLKETQYF	TGTGCCAGCAGCAAAATGGGACTAACCCTCAAAGAGACCCAGTACTTC
TRBV7-2	.	once	TRBJ2-2	CASSLLNLGAGNTGELFF	TGTGCCAGCAGCTTATTAAACCTGGGGGCGGGTAACACCGGGGAGCTGTTTTTT
TRBV30	TRBD2	few	TRBJ2-1	CAWIPTSGSYNEQFF	TGTGCCTGGATTCCTACTAGCGGCTCCTACAATGAGCAGTTCTTC
TRBV6-5	.	.	TRBJ1-2	CASSYQVGPGYGYTF	TGTGCCAGCAGTTACCAGGTTGGGCCAGGGTATGGCTACACCTTC
TRBV27	.	.	TRBJ1-1	CASSLTRREAEAFF	TGTGCCAGCAGTTTAACCCGGAGGGAGGCTGAAGCTTTCTTT
TRBV20-1	.	.	TRBJ1-2	CSARREGGYTF	TGCAGTGCTAGGCGGGAGGGTGGCTACACCTTC
TRBV6-1	TRBD1	few	TRBJ1-5	CASSEGATGSQPQHF	TGTGCCAGCAGTGAAGGGGCGACAGGGTCTCAGCCCCAGCATTTT
TRBV6-5	TRBD1	.	TRBJ1-6	CASKPGTAPSSPLHF	TGTGCCAGCAAACCCGGGACAGCTCCTAGTTCACCCCTCCACTTT
TRBV6-1	.	.	TRBJ1-2	CASTLQVTLNYGYTF	TGTGCCAGCACCTTACAGGTGACCTTAAACTATGGCTACACCTTC
TRBV9	.	.	TRBJ1-1	CASSVAWQGISEAFF	TGTGCCAGCAGCGTAGCTTGGCAGGGGATATCTGAAGCTTTCTTT
TRBV29-1	TRBD2	.	TRBJ2-3	CSVNVGGGADTQYF	TGCAGCGTGAATGTCGGGGGGGGTGCGGATACGCAGTATTTT
TRBV2	TRBD1	.	TRBJ1-4	CASRPRDRVGEKLFF	TGTGCCAGCAGACCCCGGGACAGGGTGGGTGAAAAACTGTTTTTT
TRBV30	TRBD1	.	TRBJ2-7	CAWSVFWFLGTGGSYEQYF	TGTGCCTGGAGTGTATTCTGGTTCCTTGGGACAGGGGGATCCTACGAGCAGTACTTC
TRBV9	.	few	TRBJ2-2	CASESRTNTGELFF	TGTGCCAGCGAGTCTAGGACTAACACCGGGGAGCTGTTTTTT
TRBV2	.	.	TRBJ2-3	CASFWGRGVSTQYF	TGTGCCAGCTTCTGGGGGAGGGGGGTGTCTACGCAGTATTTT
TRBV5-6	.	.	TRBJ1-3	CASSLRGIVSGNTIYF	TGTGCCAGCAGCTTGAGAGGGATCGTCTCTGGAAACACCATATATTTT
TRBV7-2	TRBD2	.	TRBJ2-5	CASSLTSGLRAETQYF	TGTGCCAGCAGTTTGACTAGCGGTTTGAGGGCGGAGACCCAGTACTTC
TRBV5-4	.	.	TRBJ1-4	CASSPQGGEKLFF	TGTGCCAGCAGTCCTCAAGGGGGAGAAAAACTGTTTTTT
TRBV7-7	TRBD2	few	TRBJ2-5	CAAGRDQETQYF	TGTGCCGCGGGGAGGGACCAAGAGACCCAGTACTTC
TRBV14	TRBD1	.	TRBJ1-1	CASSQTTGPTEAFF	TGTGCCAGCAGCCAGACGACAGGGCCCACTGAAGCTTTCTTT
TRBV5-6	.	few	TRBJ1-1	CASSLKGGGAFF	TGTGCCAGCAGCTTGAAGGGGGGGGGAGCTTTCTTT
TRBV5-6	.	few	TRBJ1-5	CASSLGGEGWQPQHF	TGTGCCAGCAGCTTGGGAGGGGAGGGGTGGCAGCCCCAGCATTTT
TRBV7-6	.	.	TRBJ1-1	CASSTRELTEAFF	TGTGCCAGCAGCACGCGAGAGCTCACTGAAGCTTTCTTT
TRBV29-1	.	.	TRBJ1-2	CSVGAGSNYGYTF	TGCAGCGTTGGCGCAGGTTCTAACTATGGCTACACCTTC
TRBV18	.	.	TRBJ1-1	CASSPPARATEAFF	TGTGCCAGCTCACCACCTGCCAGGGCCACTGAAGCTTTCTTT
TRBV7-7	.	.	TRBJ2-5	CASSLDGGLETQYF	TGTGCCAGCAGCTTGGACGGGGGTTTAGAGACCCAGTACTTC
TRBV6-1	TRBD1	few	TRBJ1-1	CASRTGKGTEAFF	TGTGCCAGCAGGACAGGGAAAGGCACTGAAGCTTTCTTT
TRBV6-4	TRBD2	many	TRBJ2-1	CASSVTRGGHEQFF	TGTGCCAGCAGTGTCACCCGGGGGGGGCATGAGCAGTTCTTC
TRBV4-1	.	.	TRBJ1-6	CASRETVSSYNSPLHF	TGCGCCAGCAGGGAGACTGTGAGCTCCTATAATTCACCCCTCCACTTT
TRBV19	TRBD1	.	TRBJ2-3	CASSPGTVLDTQYF	TGTGCCAGTAGCCCCGGGACAGTGCTAGATACGCAGTATTTT
TRBV14	TRBD2	once	TRBJ2-7	CASSQVGRGGAYEQYF	TGTGCCAGCAGCCAAGTGGGACGCGGGGGGGCTTACGAGCAGTACTTC
TRBV7-8	TRBD2	.	TRBJ2-7	CASSPSGAAYEQYF	TGTGCCAGCAGCCCAAGCGGGGCGGCCTACGAGCAGTACTTC
TRBV7-2	.	.	TRBJ1-2	CASSLGGGAKGYTF	TGTGCCAGCAGCCTAGGTGGGGGGGCCAAGGGCTACACCTTC
TRBV5-1	TRBD1	.	TRBJ1-4	CASSLGTGGYHEKLFF	TGCGCCAGCAGCTTGGGGACAGGGGGCTACCATGAAAAACTGTTTTTT
TRBV7-2	TRBD1	.	TRBJ1-4	CASTARQGHEKLFF	TGTGCCAGCACCGCCCGACAGGGGCACGAAAAACTGTTTTTT
TRBV4-1	TRBD1	.	TRBJ2-7	CASSHSGTGSYEQYF	TGCGCCAGCAGCCATTCCGGGACAGGCTCCTACGAGCAGTACTTC
TRBV5-1	TRBD1	once	TRBJ1-6	CASSGTDNSPLHF	TGCGCCAGCAGCGGGACAGATAATTCACCCCTCCACTTT
TRBV2	.	.	TRBJ1-2	CASSRESVLWGAF	TGTGCCAGCAGTCGGGAGTCAGTTCTATGGGGAGCCTTC
TRBV29-1	.	.	TRBJ2-1	CSAIFGSGNEQFF	TGCAGCGCCATCTTTGGCAGCGGCAATGAGCAGTTCTTC
TRBV5-6	TRBD2	.	TRBJ2-7	CASSSLGLAGGDRDYEQYF	TGTGCCAGCAGCTCGCTCGGACTAGCGGGGGGCGACAGAGACTACGAGCAGTACTTC
TRBV2	TRBD1	.	TRBJ2-5	CASSPGTGSHSQETQYF	TGTGCCAGCAGTCCCGGGACAGGGTCGCATTCCCAAGAGACCCAGTACTTC
TRBV6-1	.	.	TRBJ2-7	CASMTQVYEQYF	TGTGCCAGCATGACACAAGTCTACGAGCAGTACTTC